One sample yielded the 11 T cell receptor beta chains listed below, sequenced in a study of regulatory T cells in long-lasting Graves disease. Building of the TCR beta libraries involved iRepertoire HTBI primers and Arm-PCR of CDR3 regions. TCRdb redid the calling of the multiplex PCR reads with MiXCR, one entry per CDR3 protein. Found here are 400,000 to 500,000 distinct CDR3 sequences, 12% to 15% of them singletons; the top ten hold approximately 15%. This sample's time point: newly diagnosed GD, antithyroid drugs for less than 3 months. The TCR library used RNA extracted from PBMCs. These data were likewise used in another study, on T cells in Graves' hyperthyroidism and ophthalmopathy.

Material: peripheral blood mononuclear cells (PBMCs), obtained at new diagnosis, from a patient treated with antithyroid drugs. These TCRs come from a woman in her forties or fifties with Graves disease.

Notes on this clonotype: A clone one base away is much larger, so this may be a read error. The chain is built from TRBV20-1 and TRBJ2-3; no clear D gene. Germline CDR1 DFQATT, CDR2 SNEGSKA (reference sequence). V lost 6 bases and J lost 4, with 8 bases in between. CDR3 length: 11 residues. The CDR3 reads CSAAPPDTQYF. The DNA of the CDR3 is TGCAGTGCCGCCCCCCCAGATACGCAGTATTTT.

Note on this clonotype: It differs at one base from a far larger clone, so likely a read error. The CDR3 region has the DNA TGTGCCAGCAGTTACTCAGGGAATGACTATAGGGAGCAGTACTTC. This encodes CASSYSGNDYREQYF. The chain couples TRBV6-9 to TRBJ2-7, with D possibly called TRBD1 or TRBD2 (5 bases each). This CDR3 comprises 15 residues. The germline V gene encodes CDR1 MNHGY and CDR2 SVAAGI. V was pared by 3 bases and J by 7 bases, with 19 bases between.

This clonotype appeared many times. The chain combines TRBV3-1 with TRBJ2-1; 13 bases are a match to TRBD2. The CDR3 length is 16 residues. V shed 2 bases and J 7 bases; nucleotides not matched to a gene: 5. The germline CDR1 and CDR2 sequences are LGHDT and YNNKEL (reference sequence). CDR3 coding DNA: TGTGCCAGCAGCCAATCCCGACTAGCGGGAGGTAATGAGCAGTTCTTC. Amino acids: CASSQSRLAGGNEQFF.

In regard to this clonotype: Given a much more abundant clone one base away, this may be a read error. This is likely a read error, given that the CDR3 carries no conserved phenylalanine or tryptophan at its end. This chain links TRBV7-3 with TRBJ1-1, with D perhaps TRBD1 (5 bases). This CDR3 has 14 residues. Germline-derived CDR1 and CDR2 are SGHTA and FQGTGA. The CDR3 reads CASSLGRQNTEAFL. As DNA, the CDR3 is TGCGCCAGCAGCTTGGGGCGGCAGAACACTGAAGCTTTCTTA.

Only a few counts were recorded for this clonotype. The gene calls are TRBV5-1 and TRBJ1-2; the match to TRBD1 covers 7 bases. The ends lost 3 bases at V and 3 bases at J; junction bases unmatched: 2. The CDR3 is 13 amino acids. Germline V CDR1 and CDR2: SGHRS, YFSETQ. In DNA form, the CDR3 reads TGCGCCAGCAGCTACACAGGGGACTATGGCTACACCTTC. Translation gives CASSYTGDYGYTF.

The J gene is TRBJ2-1, the V gene TRBV6-5, with D possibly being TRBD1 (5 bases). Trimming cost V 0 bases and J 10 bases, with 19 bases left between them. The CDR3 consists of 16 residues. Germline lookup yields CDR1 MNHEY and CDR2 SVGAGI. The CDR3 here is CASSYSKPKRGYEQFF. For the CDR3, the DNA is TGTGCCAGCAGTTACTCGAAGCCAAAAAGGGGTTACGAGCAGTTCTTC.

This clonotype appeared many times. The rearrangement uses TRBV7-2 and TRBJ2-3, with TRBD2 matching 9 bases. CDR1 is SGHTA, CDR2 FQGNSA, per germline. The CDR3 covers 15 residues. V lost 5 bases and J lost 2; bases outside the gene matches: 5. The CDR3 sequence is CASSPGTSFTDTQYF. In nucleotides, the CDR3 is TGTGCCAGCAGCCCAGGGACTAGCTTCACAGATACGCAGTATTTT.

This clonotype has a count of ten or more. The chain recombines TRBV11-2 with TRBJ1-2; D remains ambiguous. The CDR3 is made up of 13 amino acids. V gave up 0 bases and J gave up 6 bases, with 8 bases separating them. Germline assignment: CDR1 SGHAT and CDR2 FQNNGV. Here the CDR3 DNA reads TGTGCCAGCAGCTTAGATCCGAATAATGGCTACACCTTC. As protein: CASSLDPNNGYTF.

The chain has TRBV10-3 and TRBJ2-2; 8 bases match TRBD2. This CDR3 region has 14 residues. Unmatched junction bases numbered 2, after V lost 2 bases and J lost 6 bases. Germline CDR1 ENHRY, CDR2 SYGVKD. CDR3 loop: CAISEDGRAGELFF. The CDR3 coding sequence is TGTGCCATCAGTGAGGACGGGAGGGCCGGGGAGCTGTTTTTT.

This clonotype was found a few times. Written as DNA, the CDR3 is TGCGCCAGCAGCTTGGGGACAGGGTCGGAGTCTGAGCAGTTCTTC. Encoded protein: CASSLGTGSESEQFF. This chain connects TRBV5-1 to TRBJ2-1, with TRBD1 identical over 8 bases. Germline V gene data show CDR1 as SGHRS and CDR2 as YFSETQ. The CDR3 runs 15 residues. J was trimmed by 9 bases and V by 0 bases; bases with no gene match: 8.

The J gene is TRBJ2-2, the V gene TRBV20-1, with 10 bases that match TRBD2. This CDR3 has 19 amino acids. Germline CDR1 is DFQATT and CDR2 is SNEGSKA (reference sequence). The ends lost 2 bases at V and 0 bases at J; junction bases unmatched: 12. The CDR3 reads CSARKAGGLRFANTGELFF. In DNA form, the CDR3 reads TGCAGTGCTAGAAAAGCGGGAGGGCTAAGGTTCGCGAACACCGGGGAGCTGTTTTTT.